These T cell receptor beta chains were read from a single sample in a study of Ad26.COV2.S vaccination and SARS-CoV-2 variants. The repertoire was sequenced with immunoSEQ multiplex PCR; TCRdb's copy has only in-frame clones and lacks some. This sample has about 400,000 clones; about 88% occur once, and the top ten carry around 1.8%. The material was peripheral blood, obtained in a trial of Ad26.COV2.S vaccine versus placebo. These TCRs come from a person between 18 and 60 years old who received the Ad26.COV2.S COVID-19 vaccine or a placebo. Both conserved end residues are part of each CDR3. A D gene is named only where the DNA matches it firmly. Clone size is shown for a subset of rows, as once, few, many or a class of expanded clone.

J gene: TRBJ2-3; CDR3 length: 14; D gene: NA; clone size: NA; V gene: TRBV11-3; CDR3 protein: CASSLDPAVDTQYF; CDR3 DNA: TGTGCCAGCAGCTTAGATCCAGCGGTGGATACGCAGTATTTT
J gene: TRBJ1-1; CDR3 length: 13; D gene: NA; clone size: NA; V gene: TRBV5-1; CDR3 protein: CASSTRGGTEAFF; CDR3 DNA: TGCGCCAGCAGCACCCGAGGAGGAACTGAAGCTTTCTTT
J gene: TRBJ2-7; CDR3 length: 14; D gene: NA; clone size: NA; V gene: TRBV9; CDR3 protein: CASSEGDDPYEQYF; CDR3 DNA: TGTGCCAGCAGCGAAGGGGACGACCCCTACGAGCAGTACTTC
J gene: TRBJ2-2; CDR3 length: 16; D gene: NA; clone size: NA; V gene: TRBV5-8; CDR3 protein: CASSSWAGANTGELFF; CDR3 DNA: TGTGCCAGCAGCTCCTGGGCCGGGGCGAACACCGGGGAGCTGTTTTTT
J gene: TRBJ2-5; CDR3 length: 14; D gene: NA; clone size: NA; V gene: TRBV7-2; CDR3 protein: CASSAPPGGETQYF; CDR3 DNA: TGTGCCAGCAGCGCGCCCCCCGGGGGTGAGACCCAGTACTTC
J gene: TRBJ2-7; CDR3 length: 13; D gene: NA; clone size: NA; V gene: TRBV19; CDR3 protein: CASSAPSSYEQYF; CDR3 DNA: TGTGCATCGAGCGCACCGAGCTCCTACGAGCAGTACTTC
J gene: TRBJ2-1; CDR3 length: 16; D gene: TRBD2; clone size: NA; V gene: TRBV11-2; CDR3 protein: CASSLGRGGVYNEQFF; CDR3 DNA: TGTGCCAGCAGCTTAGGACGGGGAGGGGTCTACAATGAGCAGTTCTTC
J gene: TRBJ2-3; CDR3 length: 15; D gene: NA; clone size: NA; V gene: TRBV19; CDR3 protein: CASSRLGRRLDTQYF; CDR3 DNA: TGTGCCAGTAGCAGGCTAGGTCGCCGTCTCGATACGCAGTATTTT
J gene: TRBJ1-5; CDR3 length: 18; D gene: TRBD1; clone size: once; V gene: TRBV28; CDR3 protein: CASSWTGTGRGTGQPQHF; CDR3 DNA: TGTGCCAGCAGCTGGACCGGGACAGGGAGGGGCACGGGTCAGCCCCAGCATTTT
J gene: TRBJ1-2; CDR3 length: 13; D gene: NA; clone size: NA; V gene: TRBV9; CDR3 protein: CASSVTSEYGYTF; CDR3 DNA: TGTGCCAGCAGCGTAACCTCCGAATATGGCTACACCTTC
J gene: TRBJ2-5; CDR3 length: 20; D gene: TRBD2; clone size: NA; V gene: TRBV4-2; CDR3 protein: CASSQEEKGLAGSIQETQYF; CDR3 DNA: TGTGCCAGCAGCCAAGAGGAGAAGGGACTAGCGGGAAGTATCCAAGAGACCCAGTACTTC